The rows below give T cell receptor beta chains drawn from one sample of a study of cytomegalovirus exposure and HLA in healthy donors. Produced via immunoSEQ multiplex PCR; TCRdb's table is partial and in-frame only. In the table there are a few hundred thousand clones, around 83% of which are singletons. Sample: PBMCs. The receptors were gathered from a girl between 5 and 17 years old in good health and CMV-seronegative. The CDR3 runs from the conserved cysteine through the conserved F or W. The D gene is left open where the match is weak. Only part of the rows carry a size: once, few, many, or a class if the clone is expanded.

J	size	length	V	D	DNA	CDR3
TRBJ1-2	.	16	TRBV9	.	TGTGCCAGCAGCCCGCACAAAGAGGACTCCGGTAATGGCTACACCTTC	CASSPHKEDSGNGYTF
TRBJ2-1	once	15	TRBV19	.	TGTGCCAGTTCCAGCTTCGGCGGGACGTACAATGAGCAGTTCTTC	CASSSFGGTYNEQFF
TRBJ2-5	.	16	TRBV28	.	TGTGCCAGCAGCCCCAGGGTACCAAACGTACAAGAGACCCAGTACTTC	CASSPRVPNVQETQYF
TRBJ2-7	once	13	TRBV2	.	TGTGCCAGCACCCTGTACAGAGAATACGAGCAGTACTTC	CASTLYREYEQYF
TRBJ1-5	few	14	TRBV30	.	TGTGCCTGGAGTGTAACTCATCGGAATCAGCCCCAGCATTTT	CAWSVTHRNQPQHF
TRBJ2-3	.	15	TRBV28	TRBD2	TGTGCCAGCAGTTATAGGACTAGCGGGACAGATACGCAGTATTTT	CASSYRTSGTDTQYF
TRBJ2-7	.	11	TRBV7-9	.	TGTGCCAGCAGCCCAGACAGAGAGCAGTACTTC	CASSPDREQYF
TRBJ1-1	.	14	TRBV5-6	.	TGTGCCAGCAGCTTGTACGGGCGGGGCGGTGAAGCCTTCTTT	CASSLYGRGGEAFF
TRBJ2-3	.	23	TRBV19	.	TGTGCCAGTAGTATAAACGGTCTCCCCAAGATCCCTAGCCGACCCGGTGGCACAGATACGCAGTATTTT	CASSINGLPKIPSRPGGTDTQYF
TRBJ2-7	.	17	TRBV4-3	.	TGCGCCAGCAGCCAAGATAAGTTGGGGGCGTATGGGTACGAGCAGTACTTC	CASSQDKLGAYGYEQYF
TRBJ1-1	.	14	TRBV15	.	TGTGCCACCAGCAGAGATTTAATCCCCACTGAAGCTTTCTTT	CATSRDLIPTEAFF
TRBJ2-1	once	16	TRBV6-1	.	TGTGCCAGCAGTGAATTTTGGGGGCCCGCCTACAATGAGCAGTTCTTC	CASSEFWGPAYNEQFF
TRBJ1-1	few	14	TRBV21-1	.	TGTGCCAGCAACTTGACACCCTCGGACACTGAAGCTTTCTTT	CASNLTPSDTEAFF
TRBJ1-5	.	15	TRBV6-6	TRBD1	TGTGCCAGCATCCCAGACAGGGTGAGCAATCAGCCCCAGCATTTT	CASIPDRVSNQPQHF
TRBJ1-1	.	16	TRBV2	TRBD1	TGTGCCAGCAGTCAAGAGCCGACAGGGAGGAACACTGAAGCTTTCTTT	CASSQEPTGRNTEAFF
TRBJ1-6	.	14	TRBV25-1	TRBD1	TGTGCCAGCAGTGTCCGGGACAGCAATTCACCCCTCCACTTT	CASSVRDSNSPLHF
TRBJ1-5	.	12	TRBV2	TRBD1	TGTGCCAGCACGGGACAGAATCAGCCCCAGCATTTT	CASTGQNQPQHF
TRBJ2-3	.	14	TRBV5-1	.	TGCGCCAGCAGCTGGGCAACTAGCACAGATACGCAGTATTTT	CASSWATSTDTQYF
TRBJ2-1	.	14	TRBV6-1	TRBD1	TGTGCCAGCGGATTGGACAGGGGGAAAGATGAGCAGTTCTTC	CASGLDRGKDEQFF
TRBJ2-5	.	14	TRBV27	TRBD2	TGTGCCAGCAGTTCGGGAGGTGGGTGGAAGACCCAGTACTTC	CASSSGGGWKTQYF
TRBJ2-3	.	16	TRBV9	TRBD2	TGTGCCAGCAGCCGGACTAGCGGGAGGAACACAGATACGCAGTATTTT	CASSRTSGRNTDTQYF
TRBJ1-1	few	17	TRBV30	TRBD1	TGTGCCTGGAGTGTACGTTGGGGGACAGGGATGCTCACTGAAGCTTTCTTT	CAWSVRWGTGMLTEAFF
TRBJ2-7	.	16	TRBV15	TRBD1	TGTGCCACCAGCGGATTACCGGGACAGGGTTTAGGCGAGCAGTACTTC	CATSGLPGQGLGEQYF
TRBJ1-3	.	19	TRBV7-3	.	TGTGCCAGCAGCACCCAACCCCCTATGCGGGGCCGCTCTGGAAACACCATATATTTT	CASSTQPPMRGRSGNTIYF
TRBJ1-1	.	14	TRBV5-1	TRBD1	TGCGCCAGCAGCTACGGGACAGAAGCTCCTGAAGCTTTCTTT	CASSYGTEAPEAFF
TRBJ2-5	.	15	TRBV4-2	TRBD2	TGTGCCAGCAGCCTAACGGGACTAAGGCAAGAGACCCAGTACTTC	CASSLTGLRQETQYF
TRBJ2-3	.	14	TRBV29-1	TRBD2	TGCAGCGTTGGCGGCGGGAGGTCCACAGATACGCAGTATTTT	CSVGGGRSTDTQYF
TRBJ2-2	once	17	TRBV29-1	TRBD2	TGCAGCGTTGGTACGGGACTAGCGGTTTCGAACACCGGGGAGCTGTTTTTT	CSVGTGLAVSNTGELFF
TRBJ1-1	.	16	TRBV27	.	TGTGCCAGCAGTTTCTTCCGACAGGCCCCCCGCCTTGAAGCTTTCTTT	CASSFFRQAPRLEAFF
TRBJ2-7	.	14	TRBV7-9	.	TGTGCCAGCAGCTTAGCAGGGAGAGGGTACGAGCAGTACTTC	CASSLAGRGYEQYF
TRBJ2-7	.	15	TRBV4-3	TRBD2	TGCGCCAGCAGCCAATCAGCGGGGGTTCGCTACGAGCAGTACTTC	CASSQSAGVRYEQYF
TRBJ1-4	.	16	TRBV28	.	TGTGCCAGCAGTTTTTTGGGCAGAATTCGAATTGAAAAACTGTTTTTT	CASSFLGRIRIEKLFF
TRBJ2-2	.	19	TRBV11-2	.	TGTGCCAGCAGCTTAAGGGGGGAAAGGGGGGGAACGAACACCGGGGAGCTGTTTTTT	CASSLRGERGGTNTGELFF
TRBJ2-3	few	14	TRBV5-1	.	TGCGCCAGCAGCACGGGGACTAGCACAGATACGCAGTATTTT	CASSTGTSTDTQYF
TRBJ1-1	few	13	TRBV7-9	.	TGTGCCAGCAGCTTTTTTCGGTTCCGTGAAGCTTTCTTT	CASSFFRFREAFF
TRBJ1-3	.	15	TRBV6-6	.	TGTGCCAGCAGCGATCTAGGCGGCTCTGGAAACACCATATATTTT	CASSDLGGSGNTIYF
TRBJ1-5	.	14	TRBV28	.	TGTGCCAGCAGTCAAAACACAGGGTTTCAGCCCCAGCATTTT	CASSQNTGFQPQHF
TRBJ2-2	once	17	TRBV4-3	TRBD2	TGCGCCAGCAGCTCCCAGACGGCTAGCGGGGGAGTGGGGGAGCTGTTTTTT	CASSSQTASGGVGELFF
TRBJ1-2	.	12	TRBV2	TRBD1	TGTGCCAGCAGTGGGACAGGGGTCGGCTACACCTTC	CASSGTGVGYTF
TRBJ2-1	.	13	TRBV7-9	TRBD2	TGTGCCAGCAGCTCAGAAAAAACTAGCGCGAAGTTCTTC	CASSSEKTSAKFF
TRBJ2-4	.	17	TRBV27	TRBD1	TGTGCCAGCAGTTTGACAGGGGGCCAATTGGCCAAAAACATTCAGTACTTC	CASSLTGGQLAKNIQYF
TRBJ1-2	.	15	TRBV18	.	TGTGCCAGCTCACCACCGTGGACAGCGAACTATGGCTACACCTTC	CASSPPWTANYGYTF
TRBJ1-3	.	16	TRBV5-1	TRBD1	TGCGCCAGCAGCTATGACAGGGTCCCGGAGGGACACACCATATATTTT	CASSYDRVPEGHTIYF
TRBJ2-3	.	13	TRBV15	TRBD1	TGTGCCACCCAGGCGGACAGGCTAGATACGCAGTATTTT	CATQADRLDTQYF
TRBJ1-6	few	14	TRBV6-1	.	TGTGCCAGCAGTGAAGGAGGCGACAATTCACCCCTCCACTTT	CASSEGGDNSPLHF